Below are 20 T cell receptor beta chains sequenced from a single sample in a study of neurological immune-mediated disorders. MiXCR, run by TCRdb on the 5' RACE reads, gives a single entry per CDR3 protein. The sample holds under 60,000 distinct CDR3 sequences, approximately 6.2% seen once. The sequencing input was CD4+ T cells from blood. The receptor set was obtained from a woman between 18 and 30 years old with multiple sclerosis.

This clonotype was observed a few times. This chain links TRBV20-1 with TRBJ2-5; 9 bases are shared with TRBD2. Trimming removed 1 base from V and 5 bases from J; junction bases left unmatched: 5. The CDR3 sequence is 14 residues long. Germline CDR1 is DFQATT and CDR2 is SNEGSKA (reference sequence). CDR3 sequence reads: CSARGGGALETQYF. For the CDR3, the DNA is TGCAGTGCTAGAGGCGGGGGGGCCTTGGAGACCCAGTACTTC.

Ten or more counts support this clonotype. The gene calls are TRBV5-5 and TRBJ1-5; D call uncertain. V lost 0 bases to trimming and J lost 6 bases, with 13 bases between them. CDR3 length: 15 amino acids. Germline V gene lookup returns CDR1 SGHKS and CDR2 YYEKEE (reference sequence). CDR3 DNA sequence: TGTGCCAGCAGCTTGGATCTCCAGAGTGTTCAGCCCCAGCATTTT. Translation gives CASSLDLQSVQPQHF. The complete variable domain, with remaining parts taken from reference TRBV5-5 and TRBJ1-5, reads DAGVTQSPTHLIKTRGQQVTLRCSPISGHKSVSWYQQVLGQGPQFIFQYYEKEERGRGNFPDRFSARQFPNYSSELNVNALLLGDSALYLCASSLDLQSVQPQHFGDGTRLSIL.

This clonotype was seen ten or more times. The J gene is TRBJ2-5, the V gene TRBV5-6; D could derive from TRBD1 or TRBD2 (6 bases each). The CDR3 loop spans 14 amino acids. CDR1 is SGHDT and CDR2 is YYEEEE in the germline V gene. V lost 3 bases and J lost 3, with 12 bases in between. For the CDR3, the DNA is TGTGCCAGCAGCTCTGAGGGGGGTAAAGAGACCCAGTACTTC. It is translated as CASSSEGGKETQYF.

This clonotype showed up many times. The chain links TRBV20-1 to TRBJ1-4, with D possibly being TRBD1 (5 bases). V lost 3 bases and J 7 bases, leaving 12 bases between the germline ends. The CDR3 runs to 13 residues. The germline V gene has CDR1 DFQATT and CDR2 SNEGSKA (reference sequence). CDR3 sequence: CSASLHGTEKLFF. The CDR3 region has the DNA TGCAGTGCTAGCTTACACGGGACTGAAAAACTGTTTTTT.

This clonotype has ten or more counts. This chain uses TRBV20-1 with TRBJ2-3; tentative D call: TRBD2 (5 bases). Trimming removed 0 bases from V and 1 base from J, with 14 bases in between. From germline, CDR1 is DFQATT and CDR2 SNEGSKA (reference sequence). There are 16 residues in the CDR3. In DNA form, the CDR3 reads TGCAGTGCTAGAGATACATTTGAGAGGGGCACAGATACGCAGTATTTT. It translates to CSARDTFERGTDTQYF.

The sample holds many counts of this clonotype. The CDR3 nucleotides are TGTGCCTGGAGACCGCGGGGGGACACAGATACGCAGTATTTT. Translating gives CAWRPRGDTDTQYF. The chain is built from TRBV30 and TRBJ2-3; 8 positions agree with TRBD2. The CDR3 consists of 14 residues. The germline gives CDR1 GTSNPN, CDR2 SVGIG (reference sequence). J lost 2 bases, V lost 3 bases, and 4 bases had no gene match.

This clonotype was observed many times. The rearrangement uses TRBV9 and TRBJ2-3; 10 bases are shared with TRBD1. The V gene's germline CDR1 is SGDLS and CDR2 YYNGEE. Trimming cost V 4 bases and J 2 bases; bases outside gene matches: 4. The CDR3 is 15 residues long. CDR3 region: CASSSRQGATDTQYF. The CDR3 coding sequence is TGTGCCAGCAGCTCCCGACAGGGGGCCACAGATACGCAGTATTTT.

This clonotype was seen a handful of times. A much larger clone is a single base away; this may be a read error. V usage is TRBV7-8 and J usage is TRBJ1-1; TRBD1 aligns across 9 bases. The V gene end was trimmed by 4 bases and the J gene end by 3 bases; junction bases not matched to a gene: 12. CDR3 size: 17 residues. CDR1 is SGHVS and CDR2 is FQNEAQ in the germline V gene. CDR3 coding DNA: TGTGCCAGCAGCTCTGCCCTCGGGACAGGGATGGACACTGAAGCTTTCTTT. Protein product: CASSSALGTGMDTEAFF. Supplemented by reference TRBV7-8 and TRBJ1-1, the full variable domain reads GAGVSQSPRYKVAKRGQDVALRCDPISGHVSLFWYQQALGQGPEFLTYFQNEAQLDKSGLPSDRFFAERPEGSVSTLKIQRTQQEDSAVYLCASSSALGTGMDTEAFFGQGTRLTVV.

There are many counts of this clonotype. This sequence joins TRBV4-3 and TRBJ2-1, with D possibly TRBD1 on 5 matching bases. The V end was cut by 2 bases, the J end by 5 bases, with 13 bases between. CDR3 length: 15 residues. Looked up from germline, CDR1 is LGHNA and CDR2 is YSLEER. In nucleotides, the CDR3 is TGCGCCAGCAGCCAATCAGGGCAGCGAAACAATGAGCAGTTCTTC. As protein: CASSQSGQRNNEQFF.

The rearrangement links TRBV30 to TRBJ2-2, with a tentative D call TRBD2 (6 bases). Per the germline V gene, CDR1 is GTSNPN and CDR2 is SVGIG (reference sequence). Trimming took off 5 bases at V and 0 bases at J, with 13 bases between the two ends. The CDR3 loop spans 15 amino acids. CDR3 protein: CAWPPSGSNTGELFF. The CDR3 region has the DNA TGTGCCTGGCCCCCCAGCGGGTCGAACACCGGGGAGCTGTTTTTT.

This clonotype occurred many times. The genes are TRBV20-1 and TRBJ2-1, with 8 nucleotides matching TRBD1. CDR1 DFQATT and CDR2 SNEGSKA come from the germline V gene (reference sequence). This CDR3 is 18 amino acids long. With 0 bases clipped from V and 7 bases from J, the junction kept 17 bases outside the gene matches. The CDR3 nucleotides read TGCAGTGCTAGAGAAATCGGGACAGGTGTTTTCTTAGGAAATGAGCAGTTCTTC. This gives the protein CSAREIGTGVFLGNEQFF.

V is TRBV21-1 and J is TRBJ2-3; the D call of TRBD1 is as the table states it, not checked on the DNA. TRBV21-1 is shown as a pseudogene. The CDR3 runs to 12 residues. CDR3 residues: CASSIETDSEDF. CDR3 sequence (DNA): TGTGCCAGCAGCATTGAGACGGACAGTGAGGATTTT.

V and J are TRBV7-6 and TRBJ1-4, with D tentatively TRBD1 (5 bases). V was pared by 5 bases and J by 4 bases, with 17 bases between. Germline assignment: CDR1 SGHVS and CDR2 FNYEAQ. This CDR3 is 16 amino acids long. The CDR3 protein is CASSLTPRDHNEKLFF. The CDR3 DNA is TGTGCCAGCAGCCTTACGCCCCGGGACCATAATGAAAAACTGTTTTTT.

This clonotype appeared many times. CDR3 nucleotides: TGCAGTGCTAGCGACAGGGGGAACGAAAAACTGTTTTTT. It is translated as CSASDRGNEKLFF. The chain uses TRBV20-1 and TRBJ1-4, with 9 nucleotides matching TRBD1. Germline assignment: CDR1 DFQATT and CDR2 SNEGSKA (reference sequence). J was trimmed by 8 bases and V by 3 bases; bases with no gene match: 4. The CDR3 extends over 13 amino acids.

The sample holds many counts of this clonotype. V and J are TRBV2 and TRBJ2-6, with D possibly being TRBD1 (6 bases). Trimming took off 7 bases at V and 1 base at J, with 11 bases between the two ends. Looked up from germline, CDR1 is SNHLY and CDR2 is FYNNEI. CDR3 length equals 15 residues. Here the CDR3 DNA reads TGTGCCAGCAACCCAGGGGTATCTGGGGCCAACGTCCTGACTTTC. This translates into CASNPGVSGANVLTF.

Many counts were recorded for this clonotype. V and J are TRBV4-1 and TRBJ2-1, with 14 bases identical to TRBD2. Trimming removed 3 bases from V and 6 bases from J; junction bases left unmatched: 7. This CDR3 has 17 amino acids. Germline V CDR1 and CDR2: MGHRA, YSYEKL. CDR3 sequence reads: CASSQDSGTSGSNEQFF. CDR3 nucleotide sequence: TGCGCCAGCAGCCAGGATTCCGGGACTAGCGGGAGCAATGAGCAGTTCTTC.

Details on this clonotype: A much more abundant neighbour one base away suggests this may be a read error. CDR3 region: CASNQATGITEAFF. The CDR3 region has the DNA TGCGCCAGCAACCAAGCGACAGGGATTACTGAAGCTTTCTTT. J is TRBJ1-1 and V is TRBV4-3, with 7 bases lining up with TRBD1. The CDR3 has 14 amino acids. Looked up from germline, CDR1 is LGHNA and CDR2 is YSLEER.

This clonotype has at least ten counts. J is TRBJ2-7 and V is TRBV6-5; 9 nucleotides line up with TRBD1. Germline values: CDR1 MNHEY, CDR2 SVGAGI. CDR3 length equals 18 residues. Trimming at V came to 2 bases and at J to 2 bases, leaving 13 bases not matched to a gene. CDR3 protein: CASSYTTPDRGGAYEQYV. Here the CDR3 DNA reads TGTGCCAGCAGTTACACTACGCCGGACAGGGGAGGTGCCTACGAGCAGTACGTC.

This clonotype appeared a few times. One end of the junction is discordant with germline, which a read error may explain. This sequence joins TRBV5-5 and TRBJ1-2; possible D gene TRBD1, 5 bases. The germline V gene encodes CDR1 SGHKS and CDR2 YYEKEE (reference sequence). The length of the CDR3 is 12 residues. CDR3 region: CASTLGVNGYTF. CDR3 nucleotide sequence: TGTGCCAGCACCTTGGGGGTGAATGGCTACACCTTC.

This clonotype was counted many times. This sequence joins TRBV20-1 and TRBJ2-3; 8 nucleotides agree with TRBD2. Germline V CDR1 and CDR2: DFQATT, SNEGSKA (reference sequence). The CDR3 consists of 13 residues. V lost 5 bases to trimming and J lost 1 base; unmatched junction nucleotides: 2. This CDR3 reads CSAPGLGTDTQYF. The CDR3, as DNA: TGCAGTGCTCCGGGACTAGGCACAGATACGCAGTATTTT.